Below are 13 T cell receptor beta chains sequenced from a single sample in a study of response to subunit inactivated influenza vaccine. From the RT-PCR reads, TCRdb called clonotypes with MiXCR, one entry per CDR3 protein. The sample has about 170,000 distinct CDR3 sequences; less than 15% are singletons. These data also featured in a second study, about T cells expressing NK-cell markers. In that study: 5'RACE template switching built TCR beta cDNA with unique molecular identifiers.

The source was CD8+ T cells sorted from PBMCs, collected roughly 13 days after vaccination. These receptors originate from a man aged 45-65 years who received an inactivated influenza vaccine.

This clonotype occurred a few times. CDR3 in DNA: TGTGCCAGCAGCCCCGGGACTTTCTACAATGAGCAGTTCTTC. This encodes CASSPGTFYNEQFF. The rearrangement joins TRBV6-2 or TRBV6-3 to TRBJ2-1, with D tentatively TRBD2 (6 bases). The CDR3 has 14 amino acids. Deletions cut 6 bases from V and 3 bases from J, with 12 bases between. Germline CDR1 is MNHEY and CDR2 is SVGEGT.

V gene TRBV27 combines with J gene TRBJ2-1, with 7 bases matching TRBD2. Germline CDR1 is MNHEY and CDR2 is SMNVEV (reference sequence). This CDR3 has 13 residues. The J segment lost 4 bases and the V segment lost 6 bases, leaving 3 bases of the junction unmatched. As DNA, the CDR3 is TGTGCCAGCAGATACGGGGGGTACAATGAGCAGTTCTTC. Protein product: CASRYGGYNEQFF.

This clonotype appeared many times. The V gene is TRBV5-1, the J gene TRBJ2-7, with D possibly being TRBD1 or TRBD2 (7 bases each). The CDR3 totals 14 residues. CDR1 SGHRS and CDR2 YFSETQ come from the germline V gene. Trimming left V 5 bases short and J 5 bases short, with 17 bases between. The CDR3: CASSSYRGGHEQYF. The CDR3 coding sequence is TGCGCCAGCAGTTCGTACAGGGGAGGGCACGAGCAGTACTTC.

This clonotype was recorded a few times. The chain couples TRBV7-2 to TRBJ2-2; 11 bases are shared with TRBD2. This CDR3 is 18 amino acids long. Germline CDR1 is SGHTA and CDR2 is FQGNSA. V shed 1 base and J 4 bases; nucleotides not matched to a gene: 8. The CDR3 is CASSLVPVAGGLTGELFF. CDR3 DNA: TGTGCCAGCAGCTTAGTGCCCGTAGCGGGGGGGCTCACCGGGGAGCTGTTTTTT.

This clonotype has just a few counts. The CDR3 coding sequence is TGTGCCATCAGTGAACAGGGAGGGAACCAAGAGACCCAGTACTTC. This gives the protein CAISEQGGNQETQYF. This chain joins TRBV10-3 and TRBJ2-5; maybe TRBD2 (7 bases). V lost 3 bases and J lost 0, with 11 bases in between. CDR3 length equals 15 residues. The germline gives CDR1 ENHRY, CDR2 SYGVKD.

The chain combines TRBV7-6 with TRBJ2-7; D is undetermined. This CDR3 is built from 14 residues. Trimming removed 2 bases from V and 3 bases from J, with 11 bases in between. CDR1 is SGHVS, CDR2 FNYEAQ, per germline. In DNA, the CDR3 is TGTGCCAGCAGCTTATACGGCCAGAACTACGAGCAGTACTTC. Translation: CASSLYGQNYEQYF.

This chain connects TRBV20-1 to TRBJ2-6; D is perhaps TRBD1 (6 bases). The germline CDR1 and CDR2 sequences are DFQATT and SNEGSKA (reference sequence). This CDR3 has 16 amino acids. V was pared by 6 bases and J by 4 bases, with 19 bases between. The CDR3 coding sequence is TGCAGTGCACCAGTACGGGGACAATCCGGGGCCAACGTCCTGACTTTC. This encodes CSAPVRGQSGANVLTF.

The chain links TRBV25-1 to TRBJ2-5, with D maybe TRBD1 (5 bases). V was clipped by 6 bases and J by 3 bases, with 11 bases between them. The CDR3 sequence is 13 residues long. Germline V lookup: CDR1 MGHDK, CDR2 SYGVNS. The CDR3 spells CASSPDREETQYF. CDR3 DNA: TGTGCCAGCAGCCCTGACAGAGAAGAGACCCAGTACTTC.

This clonotype turned up a few times. The chain combines TRBV4-3 with TRBJ2-2, with D perhaps being TRBD1 or TRBD2 (5 bases each). Deletions cut 0 bases from V and 7 bases from J, with 12 bases between. Germline lookup yields CDR1 LGHNA and CDR2 YSLEER. The CDR3 runs 15 residues. Here the CDR3 DNA reads TGCGCCAGCAGCCAAGACGTGGGGGACGACGGGGAGCTGTTTTTT. Translating gives CASSQDVGDDGELFF.

This chain connects TRBV7-9 to TRBJ2-2, with 12 bases aligning to TRBD2. In germline, CDR1 is SEHNR, CDR2 FQNEAQ (reference sequence). This CDR3 comprises 15 residues. V shed 5 bases and J 5 bases; nucleotides not matched to a gene: 3. CDR3 in amino acids: CASSPGTSGTGELFF. DNA of the CDR3: TGTGCCAGCAGCCCGGGGACTAGCGGGACCGGGGAGCTGTTTTTT.

Ten or more counts support this clonotype. The V call is TRBV24-1, the J call TRBJ2-1; TRBD2 agrees at 14 bases. Trimming at V came to 3 bases and at J to 4 bases, leaving 13 bases not matched to a gene. The CDR3 covers 20 residues. Per the germline V gene, CDR1 is KGHDR and CDR2 is SFDVKD. The CDR3 DNA reads as TGTGCCACCAGTGATACCGGACTAGCGGGAGGACCTTGGGAATACAATGAGCAGTTCTTC. This sequence encodes CATSDTGLAGGPWEYNEQFF.

The chain carries TRBV12-3 or TRBV12-4 and TRBJ2-2; D is ambiguous. This CDR3 is 14 amino acids long. V was trimmed by 7 bases and J by 2 bases, leaving 11 bases between them. In DNA, the CDR3 is TGTGCCAGCATCCCTGACATTAACACCGGGGAGCTGTTTTTT. Translated: CASIPDINTGELFF.

The chain uses TRBV4-1 and TRBJ2-3; 15 bases are a match to TRBD2. The junction had 11 bases not matched to a gene; V was cut back by 0 bases and J by 1 base. The length of the CDR3 is 21 residues. The germline V gene has CDR1 MGHRA and CDR2 YSYEKL. DNA for the CDR3: TGCGCCAGCAGCCAAGATAGTGGACTAGCGGGGGGGCAGGCCCGCACAGATACGCAGTATTTT. Its protein is CASSQDSGLAGGQARTDTQYF.